The T cell receptor (beta chain) described here comes from a study of regulatory T cells in long-lasting Graves disease. In this sample, this clonotype turned up a few times. Germline assignment: CDR1 MNHNS and CDR2 SASEGT. This CDR3 has 15 amino acids. V was clipped by 6 bases and J by 1 base, with 15 bases between them. To make TCR beta libraries, researchers used iRepertoire HTBI primers and Arm-PCR of CDR3 regions. Using its own MiXCR run on the multiplex PCR reads, TCRdb lists one record per CDR3 protein. The sample lists hundreds of thousands of distinct CDR3 sequences; roughly 15% were seen once. Time point described: newly diagnosed GD, antithyroid drugs for less than 3 months. RNA from PBMCs was the source of the TCR library. This sample also appeared in a second study, on T cells in Graves' hyperthyroidism and ophthalmopathy.

The sequencing used peripheral blood mononuclear cells (PBMCs), collected at new diagnosis, from a patient treated with antithyroid drugs. The TCR comes from a woman aged 30 to 39 with Graves disease. The chain links TRBV6-1 to TRBJ1-1; no clear D gene. The CDR3: CASSTLGSRNTEAFF. CDR3 coding DNA: TGTGCCAGCAGCACCCTCGGGAGTCGGAACACTGAAGCTTTCTTT.